This paragraph covers one T cell receptor beta chain sequence. What it binds is unknown. The CDR3 contains 16 residues. Germline CDR1 is LNHDA and CDR2 is SQIVND (reference sequence). V lost 2 bases, J lost 2 bases, and 14 bases lay in between. Libraries were prepared by immunoSEQ multiplex PCR; TCRdb keeps only in-frame clonotypes and omits some of them. The sample contains around 250,000 clones, almost 90% of which appear only once. This entry is derived from a study of cytomegalovirus exposure and HLA in healthy donors. General study results and limits: CMV antigen specificity of three CMV-associated chains was confirmed in vitro.

This rearrangement joins TRBV19 to TRBJ2-3, with unresolved D. Sequencing was performed on PBMCs. This sequence originates from a young woman in good health and CMV-seronegative. Here the CDR3 reads CASSIPQGDDTDTQYF. DNA of the CDR3: TGTGCCAGTAGTATACCCCAAGGAGACGACACAGATACGCAGTATTTT.